The source of this T cell receptor beta chain is a study of regulatory dendritic cells for organ transplantation. For the study at large: Monocytes received vitamin D3 on days 0 and 4, IL-10 on day 4. LPS was added to dendritic cell cultures on day 6.

Comment on this clone: The target antigen is unknown.

V lost 7 bases to trimming and J lost 2 bases, with 17 bases between them. The CDR3 has 15 residues. Germline V gene data show CDR1 as LNHDA and CDR2 as SQIVND (reference sequence). Study-level results: Naive CD4+ and CD8+ repertoires were highly diverse; memory CD8+ was most oligoclonal.

Only in-frame clones appear in the TCRdb table, and some are missing; sequencing was by immunoSEQ multiplex PCR. Counted here are more than 5,000 clones, roughly 79% occurring once; the ten biggest clones make up around 21%. CFSE-labeled sorted T cells met regulatory or mature dendritic cells for 4 to 6 days. FACS sorted CD4+ or CD8+ T cells into CD45RA+ naive and CD45RO+ memory. The chain links TRBV19 to TRBJ1-1, with D possibly TRBD1 on 5 matching bases. This clonotype originated in a human donor in good health. Sequencing input: memory CD8+ T cells from blood cultured with regulatory dendritic cells. Subset indicated: CD45RO+ memory T cells. CDR3 sequence (DNA): TGTGCCAGTATTATTAGGGACGGAATAAACACTGAAGCTTTCTTT. Encoded protein: CASIIRDGINTEAFF. The whole variable domain, filled in from reference TRBV19 and TRBJ1-1, reads DGGITQSPKYLFRKEGQNVTLSCEQNLNHDAMYWYRQDPGQGLRLIYYSQIVNDFQKGDIAEGYSVSREKKESFPLTVTSAQKNPTAFYLCASIIRDGINTEAFFGQGTRLTVV.